This T cell receptor beta chain came from a study of shared clonotypes between healthy human individuals. TCRdb's table, derived via immunoSEQ multiplex PCR, lists solely in-frame clones and lacks some. The sample lists about 520,000 clones, around 80% seen once, with around 12% in the top ten. Germline values: CDR1 GTSNPN, CDR2 SVGIG (reference sequence). Trimming removed 2 bases at V and 7 bases at J, with 9 bases between. The CDR3 is 11 residues long. J is TRBJ2-7 and V is TRBV30; unclear D gene. Source material: PBMCs. This clonotype originated in a woman in her thirties or forties in good health. Some clones in this sample may be carry-over from other donors' samples. As DNA, the CDR3 is TGTGCCTGGAGTAGGGTGGGGGAGCAGTACTTC. As protein: CAWSRVGEQYF.